What follows are 2 T cell receptor beta chains derived from one specimen sequenced in a study of shared clonotypes between healthy human individuals. Here immunoSEQ multiplex PCR was the method, and the copy in TCRdb shows in-frame clones only, minus some. In the table there are millions of clones, over 90% of which are singletons. Specimen: naive CD4+ T cells from PBMCs. Subset meaning: CD45RA+ positively selected. The receptors originated from a man aged 18 to 30 in good health. Some clones in this sample may be carry-over from other donors' samples.

The chain joins TRBV19 to TRBJ1-1; D might be TRBD1 (5 bases). CDR3 length: 13 amino acids. Looked up from germline, CDR1 is LNHDA and CDR2 is SQIVND (reference sequence). Trimming took 5 bases from V and 4 from J, leaving 11 bases between them. This chain's CDR3 is CASSGRVSTEAFF. CDR3 sequence (DNA): TGTGCCAGTAGTGGCAGGGTCAGCACTGAAGCTTTCTTT.

This clone was counted once. The chain uses TRBV7-8 and TRBJ1-4; TRBD1 is a possible D gene (6 bases). Germline V gene sequence: CDR1 SGHVS, CDR2 FQNEAQ. Trimming cost V 4 bases and J 4 bases, with 16 bases left between them. The CDR3 totals 16 residues. DNA of the CDR3: TGTGCCAGCAGCTCTACAACAGGGCGCAATAATGAAAAACTGTTTTTT. Translation gives CASSSTTGRNNEKLFF.